This T cell receptor (beta chain) was recorded in a study of T cell responses to AZD1222 COVID-19 vaccine. Assay used: immunoSEQ multiplex PCR; TCRdb lists only in-frame clones, some missing. The data contain approximately 110,000 clones, around 90% of them singletons. As concerns this clone: What it binds is not known.

The study, taken as a whole, reports: AZD1222 recipients seropositive at baseline numbered only 5 to 7. Spike-wide vaccine-associated CD4 TCRs dominated at 160-218 and 743-854.

The CDR3 totals 15 residues. V dropped 1 base and J dropped 7; count of bases not matched to a gene: 5. Germline CDR1 KGHSH, CDR2 LQKENI. This sequence joins TRBV18 and TRBJ1-4, with 8 positions matching TRBD1. The material sequenced was peripheral blood, taken on day 0 of AZD1222 vaccination. The sequence came from an adult in good health. The CDR3 nucleotides are TGTGCCAGCTCACCACGGCAGGGGGCAAGTGAAAAACTGTTTTTT. Translated, it gives CASSPRQGASEKLFF. Combining the CDR3 with reference TRBV18 and TRBJ1-4 gives the whole variable domain NAGVMQNPRHLVRRRGQEARLRCSPMKGHSHVYWYRQLPEEGLKFMVYLQKENIIDESGMPKERFSAEFPKEGPSILRIQQVVRGDSAAYFCASSPRQGASEKLFFGSGTQLSVL.